This TCR beta chain was sequenced in a study of read filtering for tumor transcriptome and immune sequencing. This library used roughly 400 ng RNA and molecular barcoded adaptors spanning alpha/delta and beta/gamma chains. From the reads, TCRdb called clonotypes with MiXCR, one entry per CDR3 protein. The table has 20,000 to 25,000 distinct CDR3 sequences, roughly an eighth seen once. This clonotype was counted many times. The V and J ends lost 6 bases and 7 bases, in that order; junction bases with no gene match: 10. The CDR3 extends over 16 amino acids. CDR1 SNHLY and CDR2 FYNNEI come from the germline V gene.

This chain joins TRBV2 and TRBJ1-5; 12 positions agree with TRBD1. Sequenced material: a population of CD138-negative cells sorted from bone marrow. The clonotype was recovered from a donor aged 40 or over with multiple myeloma. The CDR3 nucleotides are TGTGCCAGCAGAAGGGGACAGGGGGCGCTTAGACAGCCCCAGCATTTT. Its translation is CASRRGQGALRQPQHF.